This T cell receptor (beta chain) was recovered during a study of T cells after yellow fever vaccination. Study in general: Any fraction with a low cell number was prepared using SMART-Seq v4 Ultra Low Input. Broader study findings: A limited proportion of clonotypes was detected within both the CD4 and CD8 compartments. At 95% to 98% for CD4 and 70% to 90% for CD8, most primary-vaccination clones showed up again after the booster.

The TCR cDNA carried a universal primer site and UMIs from 5'RACE template switching. A single record per CDR3 protein comes from TCRdb applying MiXCR to the 5' RACE reads. The table has 300,000 to 400,000 distinct CDR3 sequences, 7.5% to 9% seen once; the top ten hold 15% to 20%. Trimming shortened V by 0 bases and J by 0 bases, and 9 bases separated the two germline ends. Germline values: CDR1 MGHRA, CDR2 YSYEKL. The CDR3 loop spans 16 amino acids. To note about this clonotype: Its matching antigen is unknown.

The sample in question was PBMCs, obtained on the day of the first yellow fever vaccination. The sequence came from a man aged 18 to 29 who received the YFV17D yellow fever vaccine. The chain couples TRBV4-1 to TRBJ1-5; no reliable D call. DNA for the CDR3: TGCGCCAGCAGCCAAGAGGCGGGAAATAGCAATCAGCCCCAGCATTTT. The encoded protein is CASSQEAGNSNQPQHF.